The rows below give T cell receptor beta chains drawn from one sample of a study of T cell changes during pregnancy in multiple sclerosis. Sequenced by immunoSEQ multiplex PCR; TCRdb stores in-frame clones only, minus some. The sample has tens of thousands of clones, 90% to 95% seen once; the top ten hold 1.4%. Sequencing was performed on peripheral blood, taken before pregnancy. The receptors originated from a female donor with multiple sclerosis, enrolled in a pregnancy study. CDR3s include the opening cysteine and the closing phenylalanine or tryptophan. D genes are given only for firm matches. Only some rows state a clone size, as once, few, many or a class for expanded clones.

.	TRBJ1-1	TRBV2	.	CASRITEGSTEAFF	TGTGCCAGCAGGATAACGGAGGGTTCCACTGAAGCTTTCTTT
TRBD2	TRBJ2-5	TRBV10-3	.	CAISEAGGLGETQYF	TGTGCCATCAGTGAAGCGGGGGGCCTGGGGGAGACCCAGTACTTC
.	TRBJ2-1	TRBV25-1	once	CASSESPNNEQFF	TGTGCCAGCAGTGAATCCCCCAACAATGAGCAGTTCTTC
.	TRBJ1-1	TRBV21-1	.	CASSPPRPGVAFF	TGTGCCAGCAGCCCCCCTAGGCCCGGGGTAGCTTTCTTT
.	TRBJ1-1	TRBV30	.	CAGEGGVLGAFF	TGTGCCGGGGAGGGAGGGGTCCTTGGAGCTTTCTTT
TRBD1	TRBJ1-2	TRBV14	.	CASSLTGGSGYTF	TGTGCCAGCAGCCTTACAGGGGGCTCCGGCTACACCTTC
.	TRBJ1-1	TRBV7-9	.	CASSQLGGANTEAFF	TGTGCCAGCAGCCAACTCGGTGGGGCGAACACTGAAGCTTTCTTT
.	TRBJ1-3	TRBV13	.	CASSLESLSGNTIYF	TGTGCCAGCAGCTTAGAGAGCCTCTCTGGAAACACCATATATTTT
TRBD2	TRBJ2-5	TRBV4-2	.	CASSQFGGGGGPQETQYF	TGTGCCAGCAGCCAATTTGGCGGGGGCGGGGGGCCTCAAGAGACCCAGTACTTC
.	TRBJ2-7	TRBV5-1	once	CASSLTGSSSSYEQYF	TGCGCCAGCAGCTTGACGGGGAGTTCGAGCTCCTACGAGCAGTACTTC
TRBD1	TRBJ2-5	TRBV19	.	CASSIGGQQETQYF	TGTGCCAGTAGTATAGGGGGACAGCAAGAGACCCAGTACTTC
TRBD1	TRBJ2-2	TRBV15	.	CATSRTGSGELFF	TGTGCCACCAGCCGGACAGGGTCCGGGGAGCTGTTTTTT
.	TRBJ2-7	TRBV5-5	once	CASSLGDEQYF	TGTGCCAGCAGCTTAGGGGACGAGCAGTACTTC
.	TRBJ2-4	TRBV11-2	.	CASSPSSKAKNIQYF	TGTGCCAGCAGCCCATCTAGCAAAGCCAAAAACATTCAGTACTTC